Shown below are 32 T cell receptor beta chains from a single sample sequenced in a study of radiation and T cells in renal cell carcinoma. The time point: blood 4 weeks post-SBRT, at nephrectomy. Documented treatment: 15 Gy SBRT to primary tumor, nephrectomy 4 weeks later. Produced via immunoSEQ multiplex PCR; TCRdb's table is partial and in-frame only. The sample holds about 40,000 clones, 80% to 85% seen once. Sequenced material: blood, taken from a patient whose treatment included radiotherapy and nephrectomy. All receptors come from a woman in her seventies with renal cell carcinoma.

The genes are TRBV5-6 and TRBJ2-7, with TRBD1 matching over 7 bases. CDR1 and CDR2 (germline): SGHDT, YYEEEE. The CDR3 runs 14 residues. After removal of 5 bases from V and 4 bases from J, the junction contained 9 bases not matched to a gene. This CDR3 reads CASRLGTAEYEQYF. CDR3 DNA sequence: TGTGCCAGCAGACTTGGGACAGCAGAGTACGAGCAGTACTTC.

The chain couples TRBV5-6 to TRBJ1-2; 9 bases line up with TRBD1. Trimming took 4 bases from V and 0 from J; bases not matched to a gene: 4. CDR1 is SGHDT, CDR2 YYEEEE, per germline. CDR3 length: 15 residues. In DNA, the CDR3 is TGTGCCAGCAGCGAGACAGGGGGAACTAACTATGGCTACACCTTC. Its translation: CASSETGGTNYGYTF.

This clone was seen a handful of times. The chain joins TRBV30 to TRBJ2-3, with a tentative D call TRBD1 (5 bases). The V end lost 3 bases, the J end lost 0 bases, and 10 bases lay between the germline ends. This CDR3 has 14 amino acids. Per the germline V gene, CDR1 is GTSNPN and CDR2 is SVGIG (reference sequence). This CDR3 is CAWSAGFSTDTQYF. Written as DNA, the CDR3 is TGTGCCTGGAGCGCAGGGTTTAGCACAGATACGCAGTATTTT.

The rearrangement links TRBV5-6 to TRBJ2-5; D gene uncertain. Germline lookup yields CDR1 SGHDT and CDR2 YYEEEE. The length of the CDR3 is 12 residues. With 5 bases removed from V and 4 bases from J, the gap between germline ends came to 9 bases. This CDR3 reads CASSRQSETQYF. The DNA of the CDR3 is TGTGCCAGCAGTAGGCAGTCAGAGACCCAGTACTTC.

This rearrangement joins TRBV4-1 to TRBJ2-2, with D possibly TRBD2 on 7 matching bases. Germline loops: CDR1 MGHRA, CDR2 YSYEKL. V was trimmed by 0 bases and J by 6 bases, leaving 20 bases between them. This CDR3 contains 18 residues. CDR3 nucleotide sequence: TGCGCCAGCAGCCAAGATCTTGCTAGCGGCAGGGGTCCCGGGGAGCTGTTTTTT. Translating gives CASSQDLASGRGPGELFF.

The chain recombines TRBV5-1 with TRBJ2-2, with D possibly being TRBD1 (5 bases). V was shortened by 4 bases and J by 4 bases, with 14 bases between the two germline ends. Germline-derived CDR1 and CDR2 are SGHRS and YFSETQ. This CDR3 contains 15 residues. The CDR3 spells CASSLIRASTGELFF. The CDR3 DNA is TGCGCCAGCAGCCTTATCAGGGCTTCCACCGGGGAGCTGTTTTTT.

V and J are TRBV4-1 and TRBJ2-1, with 14 bases lining up with TRBD2. Germline V gene lookup returns CDR1 MGHRA and CDR2 YSYEKL. V shed 4 bases, J shed 5 bases, and the junction held 4 bases outside the gene matches. The CDR3 contains 16 residues. The CDR3 nucleotides read TGCGCCAGCAGCCGGTCGACTAGCGGGGGGGACAATGAGCAGTTCTTC. Its protein is CASSRSTSGGDNEQFF.

J is TRBJ1-1 and V is TRBV25-1; D remains unclear. This CDR3 has 15 amino acids. The germline V gene encodes CDR1 MGHDK and CDR2 SYGVNS. Trimming removed 4 bases from V and 4 bases from J, with 16 bases in between. The CDR3 sequence: CASSASGPLGTEAFF. The CDR3 DNA is TGTGCCAGCAGTGCCTCAGGACCTTTGGGCACTGAAGCTTTCTTT. Drawing the rest from reference TRBV25-1 and TRBJ1-1, the complete variable domain is EADIYQTPRYLVIGTGKKITLECSQTMGHDKMYWYQQDPGMELHLIHYSYGVNSTEKGDLSSESTVSRIRTEHFPLTLESARPSHTSQYLCASSASGPLGTEAFFGQGTRLTVV.

This clone was observed a handful of times. The CDR3 sequence: CASSSPGSARAFF. In DNA, the CDR3 is TGTGCCAGCAGTTCCCCCGGGTCCGCGAGAGCTTTCTTT. V usage is TRBV27 and J usage is TRBJ1-1; D remains ambiguous. This CDR3 spans 13 amino acids. V was pared by 4 bases and J by 10 bases, with 16 bases between. Germline V gene sequence: CDR1 MNHEY, CDR2 SMNVEV (reference sequence).

This clone was seen a single time. J is TRBJ1-3 and V is TRBV13, with 10 bases identical to TRBD1. The CDR3 extends over 18 amino acids. Germline CDR1 PRHDT, CDR2 FYEKMQ (reference sequence). Trimming took 5 bases from V and 0 from J; bases not matched to a gene: 10. In DNA, the CDR3 is TGTGCCAGCAGCCGACTCACGGGACAGGGGATCTCTGGAAACACCATATATTTT. Translation: CASSRLTGQGISGNTIYF.

The CDR3 protein is CATSRDLGGDTGELFF. The CDR3 DNA is TGTGCCACCAGCAGAGACTTGGGAGGGGACACCGGGGAGCTGTTTTTT. The chain uses TRBV15 and TRBJ2-2, with 7 bases identical to TRBD2. The CDR3 has 16 amino acids. Germline-derived CDR1 and CDR2 are LNHNV and YYDKDF (reference sequence). V was clipped by 0 bases and J by 3 bases; unmatched bases: 4.

The rearrangement links TRBV14 to TRBJ2-1; 7 bases align to TRBD2. This CDR3 comprises 15 residues. With 0 bases clipped from V and 8 bases from J, the junction kept 7 bases outside the gene matches. CDR1 and CDR2 from the germline V gene are SGHDN and FVKESK. The DNA of the CDR3 is TGTGCCAGCAGCCAAGAAGGACTAGGGTTGTATGAGCAGTTCTTC. Amino acid sequence: CASSQEGLGLYEQFF.

The chain carries TRBV27 and TRBJ1-3; no clear D. V lost 3 bases and J 0 bases, leaving 9 bases between the germline ends. The CDR3 sequence is 15 residues long. Looked up from germline, CDR1 is MNHEY and CDR2 is SMNVEV (reference sequence). The CDR3 sequence is CASSLGSSSGNTIYF. CDR3 coding DNA: TGTGCCAGCAGTTTGGGGTCCAGCTCTGGAAACACCATATATTTT.

The J gene is TRBJ2-3, the V gene TRBV7-8; D is ambiguous. Deletions cut 2 bases from V and 0 bases from J, with 18 bases between. The germline V gene has CDR1 SGHVS and CDR2 FQNEAQ. The CDR3 sequence is 18 residues long. CDR3 region: CASSLYGGTSYSTDTQYF. CDR3 in DNA: TGTGCCAGCAGCTTATACGGCGGAACTTCATATAGCACAGATACGCAGTATTTT.

V is TRBV19 and J is TRBJ2-7; 9 bases line up with TRBD1. Germline-derived CDR1 and CDR2 are LNHDA and SQIVND (reference sequence). Trimming cost V 5 bases and J 1 base; bases outside gene matches: 6. CDR3 length equals 15 residues. The CDR3 is CASSATGGSSYEQYF. CDR3 in DNA: TGTGCCAGTAGTGCCACAGGGGGCTCATCCTACGAGCAGTACTTC.

This chain uses TRBV9 with TRBJ2-1; the D call may be TRBD1 or TRBD2 (6 bases each). The CDR3 runs to 14 residues. CDR1 is SGDLS and CDR2 is YYNGEE in the germline V gene. V was shortened by 4 bases and J by 5 bases, with 13 bases between the two germline ends. The CDR3 sequence: CASSPYGGHNEQFF. DNA for the CDR3: TGTGCCAGCAGCCCCTACGGGGGCCACAATGAGCAGTTCTTC.

This clone was observed a handful of times. The chain is built from TRBV5-1 and TRBJ2-1, with 7 bases aligning to TRBD1. Germline V gene sequence: CDR1 SGHRS, CDR2 YFSETQ. The ends lost 4 bases at V and 3 bases at J; junction bases unmatched: 1. The CDR3 is 13 amino acids. This chain's CDR3 is CASSRDSYNEQFF. The DNA of the CDR3 is TGCGCCAGCAGCCGGGACAGCTACAATGAGCAGTTCTTC.

The chain has TRBV9 and TRBJ1-6; D ambiguous. The germline V gene encodes CDR1 SGDLS and CDR2 YYNGEE. The CDR3 spans 14 residues. V was shortened by 1 base and J by 5 bases, with 7 bases between the two germline ends. CDR3 nucleotides: TGTGCCAGCAGCGTAACCCCAAATAATTCACCCCTCCACTTT. Translation gives CASSVTPNNSPLHF.

The rearrangement joins TRBV21-1 to TRBJ1-1; the table's TRBD1 call for D was not verified on the DNA. TRBV21-1 is a recognized pseudogene. CDR3 length: 15 residues. The CDR3 DNA reads TGTGCCAGCAGCCTTAACCTTGGGGCTAAACCTGAAGCTTTCTTT. Translated: CASSLNLGAKPEAFF.

The genes are TRBV6-1 and TRBJ1-6; TRBD1 is a possible D gene (6 bases). The CDR3 consists of 16 residues. The V gene lost 2 bases and the J gene lost 7 bases, with 15 bases spanning the gap. Germline-derived CDR1 and CDR2 are MNHNS and SASEGT. CDR3 sequence reads: CASSENVGRGNSPLHF. The CDR3 DNA is TGTGCCAGCAGTGAAAACGTTGGGAGGGGGAATTCACCCCTCCACTTT.

V usage is TRBV2 and J usage is TRBJ2-7, with D possibly matching TRBD1 (5 bases). The germline gives CDR1 SNHLY, CDR2 FYNNEI. The CDR3 sequence is 13 residues long. V lost 4 bases and J 5 bases, leaving 12 bases between the germline ends. The CDR3 loop is CASSAGFAHEQYF. CDR3 sequence (DNA): TGTGCCAGCAGTGCAGGGTTCGCCCACGAGCAGTACTTC.

V gene TRBV4-1 combines with J gene TRBJ2-2; D uncertain. This CDR3 is built from 16 residues. Per the germline V gene, CDR1 is MGHRA and CDR2 is YSYEKL. V lost 6 bases and J 0 bases, leaving 14 bases between the germline ends. Here the CDR3 reads CASRRLGGSNTGELFF. CDR3 bases: TGCGCCAGCAGGCGTCTGGGCGGCTCGAACACCGGGGAGCTGTTTTTT.

This clone was observed a single time. The rearrangement joins TRBV7-2 to TRBJ2-5; 9 bases line up with TRBD2. Germline loops: CDR1 SGHTA, CDR2 FQGNSA. This CDR3 comprises 14 residues. V dropped 3 bases and J dropped 5; count of bases not matched to a gene: 4. CDR3 sequence: CASSLLAGFETQYF. The CDR3 region has the DNA TGTGCCAGCAGCTTGCTAGCGGGATTTGAGACCCAGTACTTC. Full variable domain (remainder filled in from reference TRBV7-2 and TRBJ2-5): GAGVSQSPSNKVTEKGKDVELRCDPISGHTALYWYRQSLGQGLEFLIYFQGNSAPDKSGLPSDRFSAERTGGSVSTLTIQRTQQEDSAVYLCASSLLAGFETQYFGPGTRLLVL.

This chain connects TRBV5-1 to TRBJ2-7; 9 bases align to TRBD1. The ends lost 1 base at V and 6 bases at J; junction bases unmatched: 5. CDR1 is SGHRS and CDR2 is YFSETQ in the germline V gene. The CDR3 loop spans 14 amino acids. CDR3 sequence: CASSLRQGVGEQYF. The CDR3 region has the DNA TGCGCCAGCAGCTTGAGACAGGGGGTTGGCGAGCAGTACTTC.

CDR3: CASRLEGFLAGGSRSDTQYF. CDR3 nucleotides: TGCGCTTCTCGCTTGGAGGGATTCCTAGCGGGGGGGTCGAGGTCGGATACGCAGTATTTT. The genes are TRBV5-1 and TRBJ2-3; TRBD2 agrees at 12 bases. Germline-derived CDR1 and CDR2 are SGHRS and YFSETQ. The CDR3 is 20 residues long.

The V call is TRBV28, the J call TRBJ2-7; 8 bases are a match to TRBD2. V was pared by 5 bases and J by 4 bases, with 10 bases of the junction left unmatched. The CDR3 has 15 residues. Germline V CDR1 and CDR2: MDHEN, SYDVKM. The CDR3 nucleotides are TGTGCCAGCAGTGAACCGGGACTAGAGCATTACGAGCAGTACTTC. Translating it yields CASSEPGLEHYEQYF. The full variable domain, with the rest looked up from reference TRBV28 and TRBJ2-7, is DVKVTQSSRYLVKRTGEKVFLECVQDMDHENMFWYRQDPGLGLRLIYFSYDVKMKEKGDIPEGYSVSREKKERFSLILESASTNQTSMYLCASSEPGLEHYEQYFGPGTRLTVT.

This clone appeared a single time. The gene calls are TRBV5-4 and TRBJ2-1, with D possibly called TRBD1 or TRBD2 (6 bases each). Between the trimmed V and J ends, which lost 7 bases and 2 bases, there was a span of 13 bases. The CDR3 is 14 residues long. The germline V gene has CDR1 SGHNT and CDR2 YYREEE (reference sequence). The CDR3 region is CASSLEGAYNEQFF. CDR3 coding DNA: TGTGCCAGCTCACTGGAGGGGGCCTACAATGAGCAGTTCTTC.

The gene calls are TRBV11-2 and TRBJ2-2; 7 positions match TRBD1. V was clipped by 1 base and J by 8 bases; unmatched bases: 4. Germline CDR1 is SGHAT and CDR2 is FQNNGV. The CDR3 has 14 residues. CDR3 residues: CASSLVGGPGELFF. The CDR3 DNA follows: TGTGCCAGCAGCTTAGTAGGGGGCCCTGGGGAGCTGTTTTTT.

The V and J genes are TRBV19 and TRBJ1-4, with 9 bases identical to TRBD1. The J segment lost 3 bases and the V segment lost 5 bases, leaving 4 bases of the junction unmatched. Germline values: CDR1 LNHDA, CDR2 SQIVND (reference sequence). CDR3 size: 15 residues. CDR3: CASSSRQGANEKLFF. In nucleotides, the CDR3 is TGTGCCAGTAGTTCCCGACAGGGGGCTAATGAAAAACTGTTTTTT.

This chain links TRBV23-1 with TRBJ2-5; 13 nucleotides align to TRBD2. TRBV23-1 is an open reading frame, and its role is uncertain. Trimming removed 0 bases from V and 4 bases from J; junction bases left unmatched: 2. The CDR3 covers 16 residues. The chain's CDR3 is CASSQSGTSGAETQYF. CDR3 DNA sequence: TGCGCCAGCAGTCAATCGGGGACTAGCGGGGCAGAGACCCAGTACTTC.

The chain joins TRBV7-6 to TRBJ2-1; tentatively, D is TRBD2 (6 bases). The V gene lost 1 base and the J gene lost 4 bases, with 11 bases spanning the gap. The CDR3 extends over 15 amino acids. Germline lookup yields CDR1 SGHVS and CDR2 FNYEAQ. For the CDR3, the DNA is TGTGCCAGCAGCTTAGTGGGAGGCCCTTACAATGAGCAGTTCTTC. Its translation: CASSLVGGPYNEQFF.

The CDR3 spells CASSRQREFYEQFF. CDR3 DNA: TGTGCCAGCAGCCGACAGCGGGAGTTCTATGAGCAGTTCTTC. The chain joins TRBV7-2 to TRBJ2-1, with 8 positions matching TRBD2. V gave up 5 bases and J gave up 8 bases; unmatched junction bases: 8. This CDR3 contains 14 residues. Germline V gene sequence: CDR1 SGHTA, CDR2 FQGNSA.